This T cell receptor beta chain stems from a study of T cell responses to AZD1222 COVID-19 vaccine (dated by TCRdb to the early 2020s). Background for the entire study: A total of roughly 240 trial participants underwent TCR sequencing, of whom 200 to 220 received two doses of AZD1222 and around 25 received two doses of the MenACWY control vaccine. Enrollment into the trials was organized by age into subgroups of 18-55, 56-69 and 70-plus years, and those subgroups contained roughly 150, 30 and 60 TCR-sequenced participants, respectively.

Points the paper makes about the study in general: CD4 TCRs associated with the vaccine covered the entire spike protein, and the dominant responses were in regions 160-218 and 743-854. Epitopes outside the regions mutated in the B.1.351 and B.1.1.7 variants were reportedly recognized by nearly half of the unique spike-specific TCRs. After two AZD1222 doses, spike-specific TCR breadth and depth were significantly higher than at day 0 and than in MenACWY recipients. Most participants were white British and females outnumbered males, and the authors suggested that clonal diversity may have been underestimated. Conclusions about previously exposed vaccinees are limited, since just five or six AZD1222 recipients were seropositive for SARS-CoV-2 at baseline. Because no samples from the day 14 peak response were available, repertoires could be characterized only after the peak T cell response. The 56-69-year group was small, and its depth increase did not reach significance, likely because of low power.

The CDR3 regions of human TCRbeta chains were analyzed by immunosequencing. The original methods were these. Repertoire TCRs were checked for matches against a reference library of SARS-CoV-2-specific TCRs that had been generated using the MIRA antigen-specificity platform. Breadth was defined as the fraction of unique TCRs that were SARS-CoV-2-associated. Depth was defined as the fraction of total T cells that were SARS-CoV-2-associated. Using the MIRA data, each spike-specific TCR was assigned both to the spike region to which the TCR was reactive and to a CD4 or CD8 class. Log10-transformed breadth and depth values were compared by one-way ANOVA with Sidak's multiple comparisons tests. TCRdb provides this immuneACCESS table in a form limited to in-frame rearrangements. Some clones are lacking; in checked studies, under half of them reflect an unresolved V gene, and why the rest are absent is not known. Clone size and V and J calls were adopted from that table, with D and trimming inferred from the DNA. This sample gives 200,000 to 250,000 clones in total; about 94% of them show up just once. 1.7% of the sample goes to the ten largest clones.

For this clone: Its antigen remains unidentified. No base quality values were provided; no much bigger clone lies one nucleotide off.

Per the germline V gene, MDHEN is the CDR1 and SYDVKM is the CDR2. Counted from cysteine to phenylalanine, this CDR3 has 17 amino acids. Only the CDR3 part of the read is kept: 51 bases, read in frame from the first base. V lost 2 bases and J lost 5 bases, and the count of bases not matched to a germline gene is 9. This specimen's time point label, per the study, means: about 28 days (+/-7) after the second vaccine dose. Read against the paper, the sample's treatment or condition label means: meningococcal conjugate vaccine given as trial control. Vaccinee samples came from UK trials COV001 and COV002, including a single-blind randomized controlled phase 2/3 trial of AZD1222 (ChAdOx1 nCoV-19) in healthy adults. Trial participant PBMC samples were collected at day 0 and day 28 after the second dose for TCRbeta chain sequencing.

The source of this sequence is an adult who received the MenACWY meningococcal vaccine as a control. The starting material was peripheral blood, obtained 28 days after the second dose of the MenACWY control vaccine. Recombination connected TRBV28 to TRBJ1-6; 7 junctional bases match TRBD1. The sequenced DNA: TGTGCCAGCAGTTTACCCCCAACAGGGGATCATAATTCACCCCTCCACTTT. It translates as CASSLPPTGDHNSPLHF.